One sample yielded the 19 T cell receptor beta chains listed below, sequenced in a study of T cell clonotyping in hematopoietic cell transplantation. Measured with immunoSEQ multiplex PCR; TCRdb has only the in-frame clones, and not every one. There are around 9,700 clones in the sample; about 89% occur only once, and 30% to 40% lies in the top ten. The sequencing used PBMCs, collected 180 days after allogeneic stem cell transplant. Receptor source: a male patient aged 60-70 years who had an allogeneic stem cell transplant from an unrelated donor, so the T cells may come from the graft donor. Some clones in this sample may be carry-over from other donors' samples.

DNA for the CDR3: TGTGCCAGCAGTGCTGGGCTAGCGGGCACAGATACGCAGTATTTT. Translating it yields CASSAGLAGTDTQYF. The gene calls are TRBV6-4 and TRBJ2-3; 7 bases line up with TRBD2. CDR3 length: 15 residues. With V trimmed by 4 bases and J by 1 base, 5 bases remained unmatched. CDR1 MRHNA and CDR2 SNTAGT come from the germline V gene.

This clone was recorded a few times. CDR3: CASRSIGGPSPLHF. CDR3 bases: TGTGCCAGCAGATCAATCGGGGGTCCGTCACCCCTCCACTTT. The V call is TRBV6-5, the J call TRBJ1-6; possible D gene TRBD1, 5 bases. Between the trimmed V and J ends, which lost 6 bases and 10 bases, there was a span of 16 bases. Germline-derived CDR1 and CDR2 are MNHEY and SVGAGI. The CDR3 totals 14 residues.

This clone was recorded only once. The chain joins TRBV2 to TRBJ1-1, with TRBD1 matching 8 bases. CDR1 is SNHLY, CDR2 FYNNEI, per germline. The trim removed 4 bases at V and 6 bases at J, leaving 10 bases unmatched. This CDR3 region has 15 residues. CDR3 amino acids: CASSVADRVTSEAFF. The DNA of the CDR3 is TGTGCCAGCAGTGTCGCGGACAGGGTTACCTCTGAAGCTTTCTTT.

This chain links TRBV9 with TRBJ2-7; 8 bases agree with TRBD1. The CDR3 consists of 14 residues. Germline CDR1 SGDLS, CDR2 YYNGEE. The J segment lost 6 bases and the V segment lost 4 bases, leaving 9 bases of the junction unmatched. In nucleotides, the CDR3 is TGTGCCAGCAGCCCCGAGGCCGACAGGGGCGAGCAGTACTTC. This encodes CASSPEADRGEQYF.

The rearrangement links TRBV5-1 to TRBJ2-2; no clear D. The germline V and J ends were trimmed by 0 bases and 4 bases, with 7 bases remaining between them. The CDR3 runs to 14 residues. Germline assignment: CDR1 SGHRS and CDR2 YFSETQ. The CDR3 bases are TGCGCCAGCAGCTTGGGTCACGTCACCGGGGAGCTGTTTTTT. Protein: CASSLGHVTGELFF.

Concerning this clone: At one boundary the junction diverges from the germline segment, which might be a read error. The chain recombines TRBV4-3 with TRBJ1-2; D remains ambiguous. The CDR3 contains 15 residues. CDR1 and CDR2 (germline): LGHNA, YSLEER. CDR3 in DNA: TGCGCCAGCAGCCAAGATTTCACCAGCCCCTATCGCTACACCTTC. Its translation: CASSQDFTSPYRYTF.

V is TRBV9 and J is TRBJ2-5; D not certain. Germline-derived CDR1 and CDR2 are SGDLS and YYNGEE. This CDR3 comprises 15 residues. V was cut by 3 bases and J by 0 bases, with 12 bases left in between. The CDR3 here is CASSATPRYQETQYF. As DNA, the CDR3 is TGTGCCAGCAGCGCAACCCCCCGGTACCAAGAGACCCAGTACTTC.

V is TRBV11-3 and J is TRBJ2-2; possible D gene TRBD1, 6 bases. The germline V gene encodes CDR1 SGHNT and CDR2 YENEEA. V was clipped by 1 base and J by 6 bases, with 9 bases between them. The CDR3 length is 14 residues. The CDR3 sequence is CASSLGRGSGELFF. CDR3 nucleotide sequence: TGTGCCAGCAGCTTAGGCAGGGGATCCGGGGAGCTGTTTTTT. Full variable domain (outside the CDR3, taken from reference TRBV11-3 and TRBJ2-2): EAGVVQSPRYKIIEKKQPVAFWCNPISGHNTLYWYLQNLGQGPELLIRYENEEAVDDSQLPKDRFSAERLKGVDSTLKIQPAELGDSAVYLCASSLGRGSGELFFGEGSRLTVL.

CDR3 DNA: TGTGCCAGCAGTTCCGGACACCCGAATTCACCCCTCCACTTT. Its protein is CASSSGHPNSPLHF. The chain links TRBV27 to TRBJ1-6, with D possibly being TRBD1 (5 bases). V gave up 4 bases and J gave up 7 bases, with 11 bases separating them. This CDR3 spans 14 amino acids. Per germline, CDR1 MNHEY and CDR2 SMNVEV (reference sequence).

CDR3 nucleotide sequence: TGTGCCAGCAGTTACTCGGCAGGGGGTGGCTACACCTTC. This gives the protein CASSYSAGGGYTF. The chain combines TRBV6-5 with TRBJ1-2; TRBD1 agrees at 7 bases. The germline gives CDR1 MNHEY, CDR2 SVGAGI. The CDR3 sequence is 13 residues long. The J segment lost 7 bases and the V segment lost 0 bases, leaving 2 bases of the junction unmatched.

V and J are TRBV7-2 and TRBJ1-1; unclear D gene. V was shortened by 4 bases and J by 1 base, with 10 bases between the two germline ends. The CDR3 is made up of 14 amino acids. The germline CDR1 and CDR2 sequences are SGHTA and FQGNSA. The CDR3 loop is CASSYPNGNTEAFF. Written as DNA, the CDR3 is TGTGCCAGCAGCTATCCGAACGGGAACACTGAAGCTTTCTTT.

V usage is TRBV27 and J usage is TRBJ2-1; D unclear. There are 13 residues in the CDR3. CDR1 is MNHEY and CDR2 is SMNVEV in the germline V gene (reference sequence). Trimming removed 2 bases at V and 8 bases at J, with 10 bases between. In DNA form, the CDR3 reads TGTGCCAGCAGTTTAACCGGGTTCGATGAGCAGTTCTTC. Translated, it gives CASSLTGFDEQFF.

The chain carries TRBV27 and TRBJ2-3, with D unclear. CDR1 is MNHEY, CDR2 SMNVEV, per germline (reference sequence). V lost 8 bases, J lost 2 bases, and 5 bases lay in between. The CDR3 is made up of 11 amino acids. CDR3 amino acids: CASRATDTQYF. CDR3 coding DNA: TGTGCCAGCCGAGCCACAGATACGCAGTATTTT.

This chain connects TRBV5-6 to TRBJ1-6; 7 bases match TRBD1. Trimming at V came to 4 bases and at J to 11 bases, leaving 6 bases not matched to a gene. The germline CDR1 and CDR2 sequences are SGHDT and YYEEEE. This CDR3 spans 13 amino acids. CDR3 in amino acids: CASSQDRAAPLHF. The CDR3 DNA is TGTGCCAGCAGCCAAGACAGGGCGGCACCCCTCCACTTT.

Here the CDR3 reads CASRPGQGSYEQYF. As DNA, the CDR3 is TGTGCCAGCAGGCCGGGACAGGGCTCCTACGAGCAGTACTTC. The gene calls are TRBV6-1 and TRBJ2-7, with TRBD1 identical over 9 bases. V was clipped by 6 bases and J by 0 bases; unmatched bases: 3. Per germline, CDR1 MNHNS and CDR2 SASEGT. There are 14 residues in the CDR3.

V gene TRBV7-2 combines with J gene TRBJ1-2; tentatively, D is TRBD1 (5 bases). Trimming took off 2 bases at V and 7 bases at J, with 17 bases between the two ends. The CDR3 consists of 15 residues. CDR1 is SGHTA, CDR2 FQGNSA, per germline. The CDR3 coding sequence is TGTGCCAGCAGCTTATCTTTTTCTCAGGGTGCTGGCTACACCTTC. Its translation is CASSLSFSQGAGYTF. The complete variable domain, with remaining parts taken from reference TRBV7-2 and TRBJ1-2, reads GAGVSQSPSNKVTEKGKDVELRCDPISGHTALYWYRQSLGQGLEFLIYFQGNSAPDKSGLPSDRFSAERTGGSVSTLTIQRTQQEDSAVYLCASSLSFSQGAGYTFGSGTRLTVV.

The chain links TRBV19 to TRBJ1-4, with D unclear. From germline, CDR1 is LNHDA and CDR2 SQIVND (reference sequence). The CDR3 is made up of 14 amino acids. Trimming removed 7 bases from V and 5 bases from J, with 14 bases in between. CDR3: CASTTQFRNEKLFF. For the CDR3, the DNA is TGTGCCAGTACGACGCAGTTTAGAAATGAAAAACTGTTTTTT.

This sequence joins TRBV4-1 and TRBJ1-1; a weak D match, TRBD1 (5 bases). Trimming removed 1 base at V and 5 bases at J, with 17 bases between. CDR3 size: 16 residues. The germline CDR1 and CDR2 sequences are MGHRA and YSYEKL. The CDR3, as DNA: TGCGCCAGCAGCCAAGTACAGGCGTTCCCTTCGACTGAAGCTTTCTTT. This translates into CASSQVQAFPSTEAFF.

J is TRBJ1-3 and V is TRBV9; tentative D call: TRBD1 (6 bases). In germline, CDR1 is SGDLS, CDR2 YYNGEE. The CDR3 consists of 16 residues. Trimming stripped 4 bases from V and 3 bases from J, with 17 bases between. CDR3 region: CASSPQMGGGGNTIYF. For the CDR3, the DNA is TGTGCCAGCAGCCCCCAAATGGGGGGCGGTGGAAACACCATATATTTT.